The 25 T cell receptor beta chains presented below share a single source sample, sequenced in a study of blood T cell repertoires in COVID-19. Here immunoSEQ multiplex PCR was the method, and the copy in TCRdb shows in-frame clones only, minus some. The sample lists more than 150,000 clones; roughly four fifths were seen once. The specimen sequenced was peripheral blood. The receptors shown here come from a woman at least 80 years old with COVID-19, enrolled during active disease.

The CDR3 spells CASSFRRVETQYF. In nucleotides, the CDR3 is TGTGCCAGCAGCTTCCGCAGGGTTGAGACCCAGTACTTC. The rearrangement links TRBV7-2 to TRBJ2-5, with D perhaps matching TRBD1 (5 bases). Germline CDR1 and CDR2: SGHTA and FQGNSA. This CDR3 has 13 residues. V lost 3 bases to trimming and J lost 5 bases, with 10 bases between them.

The J gene is TRBJ2-1, the V gene TRBV7-9; D perhaps matches TRBD1 (7 bases). The CDR3 covers 16 residues. With 0 bases removed from V and 6 bases from J, the gap between germline ends came to 15 bases. The germline gives CDR1 SEHNR, CDR2 FQNEAQ (reference sequence). The CDR3 sequence: CASSLARGRPGNEQFF. CDR3 bases: TGTGCCAGCAGCTTAGCCAGGGGGAGGCCGGGCAATGAGCAGTTCTTC.

Points on this clone: A read error may produce the germline difference seen at one junction end. This rearrangement joins TRBV3-1 (or the pseudogene TRBV3-2) to TRBJ2-1, with 14 bases matching TRBD2. Germline CDR1 LGHDT, CDR2 YNNKEL (reference sequence). The CDR3 is made up of 14 amino acids. CDR3 sequence: CASSQVGLAGGRIF. The DNA for the CDR3 is TGTGCCAGCAGCCAAGTTGGACTAGCGGGAGGCAGGATCTTC.

The V call is TRBV9, the J call TRBJ1-3; D not resolved. Germline lookup yields CDR1 SGDLS and CDR2 YYNGEE. V was clipped by 3 bases and J by 8 bases, with 12 bases between them. The CDR3 spans 13 residues. CDR3 sequence (DNA): TGTGCCAGCAGCGGCCCGGTCCGCGACACCATATATTTT. Its protein is CASSGPVRDTIYF.

J is TRBJ2-1 and V is TRBV21-1; TRBD1, the table's D call, lacks a check against the DNA. TRBV21-1 is noted as a pseudogene. The CDR3 extends over 12 amino acids. This CDR3 is CARGTAYNEQFF. CDR3 DNA sequence: TGTGCCAGGGGGACAGCGTACAATGAGCAGTTCTTC.

The count of this clone is one. The rearrangement joins TRBV2 to TRBJ1-5, with TRBD1 identical over 9 bases. V lost 7 bases to trimming and J lost 6 bases; unmatched junction nucleotides: 7. Germline CDR1 is SNHLY and CDR2 is FYNNEI. The CDR3 spans 14 residues. CDR3 protein: CASNPGQGRQPQHF. The CDR3 DNA reads as TGTGCCAGCAATCCAGGACAGGGGCGTCAGCCCCAGCATTTT. The full variable domain, rest sourced from reference TRBV2 and TRBJ1-5, is EPEVTQTPSHQVTQMGQEVILRCVPISNHLYFYWYRQILGQKVEFLVSFYNNEISEKSEIFDDQFSVERPDGSNFTLKIRSTKLEDSAMYFCASNPGQGRQPQHFGDGTRLSIL.

The rearrangement links TRBV24-1 to TRBJ1-2, with 7 bases that match TRBD1. The J segment lost 0 bases and the V segment lost 3 bases, leaving 9 bases of the junction unmatched. Germline lookup yields CDR1 KGHDR and CDR2 SFDVKD. The CDR3 covers 17 residues. The CDR3 spells CATSDADRSTANYGYTF. CDR3 coding DNA: TGTGCCACCAGTGATGCGGACAGGTCGACAGCTAACTATGGCTACACCTTC.

This clone was observed a few times. This sequence joins TRBV6-6 and TRBJ2-7; 11 nucleotides align to TRBD2. Looked up from germline, CDR1 is MNHNY and CDR2 is SVGAGI (reference sequence). The J segment lost 4 bases and the V segment lost 0 bases, leaving 5 bases of the junction unmatched. The length of the CDR3 is 16 residues. The CDR3 DNA reads TGTGCCAGCAGTTACTCCCTAGCGGGGGGCCTATACGAGCAGTACTTC. This translates into CASSYSLAGGLYEQYF.

This clone was recorded only once. The rearrangement links TRBV14 to TRBJ2-7; 7 nucleotides align to TRBD1. The CDR3 has 14 amino acids. With V trimmed by 6 bases and J by 4 bases, 9 bases remained unmatched. Germline V gene data show CDR1 as SGHDN and CDR2 as FVKESK. CDR3 sequence: CASRSGQSGYEQYF. The DNA for the CDR3 is TGTGCCAGCAGGTCGGGACAGTCGGGGTACGAGCAGTACTTC.

The rearrangement links TRBV5-6 to TRBJ2-1; D is unresolved. The CDR3 loop spans 16 amino acids. Deletions cut 4 bases from V and 2 bases from J, with 16 bases between. The germline V gene has CDR1 SGHDT and CDR2 YYEEEE. The CDR3 is CASSPRATLPYNEQFF. CDR3 coding DNA: TGTGCCAGCAGCCCCCGTGCTACCCTTCCCTACAATGAGCAGTTCTTC.

The rearrangement uses TRBV27 and TRBJ2-3, with 7 bases that match TRBD1. This CDR3 has 17 amino acids. J lost 4 bases, V lost 5 bases, and 15 bases had no gene match. Germline V lookup: CDR1 MNHEY, CDR2 SMNVEV (reference sequence). Here the CDR3 reads CASSPRTGLPRADTQYF. CDR3 in DNA: TGTGCCAGCAGTCCGAGGACAGGCCTCCCCCGGGCAGATACGCAGTATTTT.

The rearrangement links TRBV4-1 to TRBJ2-7; 9 bases match TRBD1. The CDR3 runs to 15 residues. Trimming at V came to 4 bases and at J to 6 bases, leaving 10 bases not matched to a gene. Germline V CDR1 and CDR2: MGHRA, YSYEKL. The CDR3 loop is CASSLLRDRVFEQYF. CDR3 sequence (DNA): TGCGCCAGCAGCCTTCTCCGGGACAGGGTATTCGAGCAGTACTTC.

The rearrangement uses TRBV6-5 and TRBJ1-2; maybe TRBD1 (5 bases). Germline CDR1 and CDR2: MNHEY and SVGAGI. The CDR3 is 13 residues long. Trimming shortened V by 6 bases and J by 8 bases, and 16 bases separated the two germline ends. CDR3 protein: CASSPGLGTGYTF. The DNA of the CDR3 is TGTGCCAGCAGCCCGGGACTGGGAACGGGCTACACCTTC.

The CDR3 DNA sequence: TGTGCCAGCAGCGCGCCTGGGGGGTACGAGCAGTACTTC. Amino acid sequence: CASSAPGGYEQYF. The rearrangement uses TRBV5-4 and TRBJ2-7, with a weak D call TRBD2 (6 bases). CDR1 is SGHNT, CDR2 YYREEE, per germline (reference sequence). The CDR3 is 13 residues long. V dropped 4 bases and J dropped 4 bases, with 12 bases sitting between them. Looking up the rest from reference TRBV5-4 and TRBJ2-7 gives the full variable domain: ETGVTQSPTHLIKTRGQQVTLRCSSQSGHNTVSWYQQALGQGPQFIFQYYREEENGRGNFPPRFSGLQFPNYSSELNVNALELDDSALYLCASSAPGGYEQYFGPGTRLTVT.

The chain combines TRBV5-4 with TRBJ1-2; possible D gene TRBD1, 6 bases. CDR3 size: 14 residues. V lost 0 bases, J lost 7 bases, and 13 bases lay in between. The V gene's germline CDR1 is SGHNT and CDR2 YYREEE (reference sequence). Here the CDR3 reads CASSLETGGRGYTF. The CDR3 bases are TGTGCCAGCAGCTTGGAAACCGGGGGGCGTGGCTACACCTTC.

To note about this clone: The sample contains more than one DNA sequence encoding this CDR3. The V gene is TRBV6-5, the J gene TRBJ2-7; 8 bases agree with TRBD1. Trimming at V came to 4 bases and at J to 6 bases, leaving 2 bases not matched to a gene. The CDR3 consists of 12 residues. From germline, CDR1 is MNHEY and CDR2 SVGAGI. The CDR3 DNA is TGTGCCAGCAGTTCCGACAGGGGCGAGCAGTACTTC. As protein: CASSSDRGEQYF.

This clone was detected once. This chain joins TRBV7-8 and TRBJ1-1; possible D gene TRBD1, 6 bases. Trimming left V 5 bases short and J 5 bases short, with 12 bases between. CDR1 SGHVS and CDR2 FQNEAQ come from the germline V gene. This CDR3 region has 13 residues. CDR3 DNA: TGTGCCAGCAGCCGCAGGGGTTTTACTGAAGCTTTCTTT. Its translation is CASSRRGFTEAFF.

The chain carries TRBV18 and TRBJ1-2, with 7 bases matching TRBD1. The CDR3 runs 16 residues. Per the germline V gene, CDR1 is KGHSH and CDR2 is LQKENI. V shed 3 bases and J 3 bases; nucleotides not matched to a gene: 10. CDR3 sequence reads: CASSPSGGSAHYGYTF. DNA for the CDR3: TGTGCCAGCTCACCTTCAGGGGGTTCCGCTCACTATGGCTACACCTTC.

The V call is TRBV7-9, the J call TRBJ1-1; D remains ambiguous. Per the germline V gene, CDR1 is SEHNR and CDR2 is FQNEAQ (reference sequence). The CDR3 contains 14 residues. Trimming took off 5 bases at V and 6 bases at J, with 16 bases between the two ends. The CDR3 DNA follows: TGTGCCAGCAGCCGGAACGCGGGGTGGTCTGAAGCTTTCTTT. This encodes CASSRNAGWSEAFF.

This rearrangement joins TRBV5-4 to TRBJ2-1; TRBD2 matches at 9 bases. The V and J ends lost 9 bases and 4 bases, in that order; junction bases with no gene match: 14. This CDR3 is 16 amino acids long. Germline V CDR1 and CDR2: SGHNT, YYREEE (reference sequence). The CDR3 loop is CATRENLAGMYNEQFF. The CDR3 region has the DNA TGTGCCACACGAGAAAATCTAGCGGGGATGTACAATGAGCAGTTCTTC.

This clone was picked up a small number of times. The J gene is TRBJ2-5, the V gene TRBV6-5, with TRBD2 matching 9 bases. With 1 base clipped from V and 3 bases from J, the junction kept 3 bases outside the gene matches. The germline CDR1 and CDR2 sequences are MNHEY and SVGAGI. This CDR3 is 15 amino acids long. CDR3 loop: CASSYFGGREETQYF. The CDR3 DNA sequence: TGTGCCAGCAGTTACTTTGGCGGGAGGGAAGAGACCCAGTACTTC.

The chain carries TRBV7-2 and TRBJ1-1; TRBD1 is a possible D gene (5 bases). This CDR3 is 14 amino acids long. Trimming removed 0 bases at V and 6 bases at J, with 11 bases between. CDR1 and CDR2 (germline): SGHTA, FQGNSA. The CDR3 DNA reads as TGTGCCAGCAGCTTAGCAGGCACAGGACCTGAAGCTTTCTTT. Residues: CASSLAGTGPEAFF.

The rearrangement links TRBV18 to TRBJ1-4, with a possible D match to TRBD1 (5 bases). Trimming removed 1 base from V and 6 bases from J, with 15 bases in between. The CDR3 is 16 residues long. CDR1 and CDR2 (germline): KGHSH, LQKENI. CDR3 loop: CASSPRVFIRDEKLFF. The CDR3 DNA sequence: TGTGCCAGCTCACCACGGGTTTTCATCAGGGATGAAAAACTGTTTTTT.

The J gene is TRBJ1-5, the V gene TRBV4-1, with a tentative D call TRBD1 (5 bases). Looked up from germline, CDR1 is MGHRA and CDR2 is YSYEKL. V was clipped by 4 bases and J by 9 bases, with 10 bases between them. This CDR3 is built from 12 residues. The DNA of the CDR3 is TGCGCCAGCAGCCTTTCGGGGGGGCCCCAGCATTTT. Protein sequence: CASSLSGGPQHF.

J is TRBJ2-1 and V is TRBV12-3 or TRBV12-4; TRBD2 is a possible D gene (6 bases). CDR3 length: 12 residues. Between the trimmed V and J ends, which lost 4 bases and 12 bases, there was a span of 13 bases. The chain's CDR3 is CASSSWGGRQFF. The CDR3 nucleotides read TGTGCCAGCAGTTCTTGGGGAGGACGGCAGTTCTTC.